The following is a T cell receptor beta chain sequence with its context. There are 15 residues in the CDR3. Trimming stripped 2 bases from V and 8 bases from J, with 15 bases between. Germline-derived CDR1 and CDR2 are MNHEY and SVGAGI. These data belong to a study of blood T cell repertoires in COVID-19. Study background: Sources were T cells, B-cell-depleted T cells, or PBMCs; the material itself was cDNA or gDNA.

Methods used by the authors: Reference gene primers were amplified, and this amplification served to estimate nucleated cell counts. The table came from immunoSEQ multiplex PCR; TCRdb's copy has only in-frame clones and leaves some out. Clonal size and the V and J genes are those of that table, whereas D and trimming came from the DNA. The sample lists under 250,000 clones; around nine tenths were seen once. Those enrolled in Seattle joined during active infection and were followed longitudinally afterward. Sequencing was performed on peripheral blood. The chain has TRBV6-5 and TRBJ1-4; no reliable D call. The sequence was obtained from a man aged 25 to 40 with COVID-19, enrolled during active disease. CDR3 sequence: CASSYPLKPGEKLFF. DNA for the CDR3: TGTGCCAGCAGTTACCCTCTTAAGCCCGGGGAAAAACTGTTTTTT.